The present T cell receptor beta chain was sequenced within a study of cytomegalovirus exposure and HLA in healthy donors. The PCR employed 60 Vbeta primers together with 13 Jbeta primers. TCRdb's table, derived via immunoSEQ multiplex PCR, lists solely in-frame clones and lacks some. The table lists approximately 100,000 clones, about four fifths of them singletons, with approximately 2% in the top ten. Findings of the study overall: Available immune exposure information covered CMV serostatus only. Across donors, sequencing depth was assumed by presence/absence analyses to be roughly uniform.

J gave up 4 bases and V 0 bases, and 4 bases lay outside the gene matches. This CDR3 region has 17 residues. Germline V gene data show CDR1 as MNHNS and CDR2 as SASEGT. This clone appeared once. The antigen remains unidentified. Other DNA sequences from this sample encode an identical CDR3 as well. The J gene is TRBJ1-6, the V gene TRBV6-1, with 9 bases matching TRBD1. The sequencing sample was made of PBMCs. The TCR comes from a woman in her thirties or forties in good health and CMV-seronegative. The CDR3 reads CASSEADRGLYNSPLHF. The CDR3 DNA is TGTGCCAGCAGTGAAGCGGACAGGGGACTTTATAATTCACCCCTCCACTTT.